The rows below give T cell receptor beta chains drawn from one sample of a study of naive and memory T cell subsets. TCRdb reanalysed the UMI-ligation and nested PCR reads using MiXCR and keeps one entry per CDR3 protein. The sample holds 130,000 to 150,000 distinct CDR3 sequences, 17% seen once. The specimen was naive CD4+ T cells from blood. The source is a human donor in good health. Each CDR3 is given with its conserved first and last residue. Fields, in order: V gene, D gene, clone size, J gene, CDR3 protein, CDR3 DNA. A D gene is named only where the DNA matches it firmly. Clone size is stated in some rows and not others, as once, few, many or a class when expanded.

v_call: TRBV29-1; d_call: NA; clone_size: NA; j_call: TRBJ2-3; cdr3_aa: CSVDTRLRTDTQYF; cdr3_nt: TGCAGCGTTGATACCCGGCTCCGCACAGATACGCAGTATTTT
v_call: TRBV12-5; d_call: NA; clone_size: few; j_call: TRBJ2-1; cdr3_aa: CASRLASYNEQFF; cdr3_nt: TGTGCTAGCCGGCTAGCGTCCTACAATGAGCAGTTCTTC
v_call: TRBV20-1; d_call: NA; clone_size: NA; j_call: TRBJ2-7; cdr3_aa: CSASVQANSYEQYF; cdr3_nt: TGCAGTGCTAGTGTTCAGGCGAACTCCTACGAGCAGTACTTC
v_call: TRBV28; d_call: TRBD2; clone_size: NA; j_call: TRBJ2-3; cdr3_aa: CASRKTSAFTDTQYF; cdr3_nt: TGTGCCAGCAGAAAGACTAGCGCTTTCACAGATACGCAGTATTTT
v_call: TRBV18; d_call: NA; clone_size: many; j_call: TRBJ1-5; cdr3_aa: CASSPTGSASNQPQHF; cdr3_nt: TGTGCCAGCTCACCGACAGGATCAGCGAGCAATCAGCCCCAGCATTTT
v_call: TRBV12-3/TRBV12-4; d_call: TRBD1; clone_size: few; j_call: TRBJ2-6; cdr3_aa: CASRTGISGANVLTF; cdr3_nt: TGTGCCAGCAGGACAGGGATCTCTGGGGCCAACGTCCTGACTTTC
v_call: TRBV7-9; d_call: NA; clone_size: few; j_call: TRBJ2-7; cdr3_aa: CASTTWDDSYEQYF; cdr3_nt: TGTGCCAGCACTACGTGGGACGACTCCTACGAGCAGTACTTC
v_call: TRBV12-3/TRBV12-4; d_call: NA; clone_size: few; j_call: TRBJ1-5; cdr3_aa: CASSQRTADSNQPQHF; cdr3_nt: TGTGCCAGCAGTCAGAGGACAGCCGATAGCAATCAGCCCCAGCATTTT
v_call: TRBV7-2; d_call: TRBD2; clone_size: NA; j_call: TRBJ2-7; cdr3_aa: CASSSKAGATYEQYF; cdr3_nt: TGTGCCAGCAGCTCTAAAGCGGGAGCGACCTACGAGCAGTACTTC
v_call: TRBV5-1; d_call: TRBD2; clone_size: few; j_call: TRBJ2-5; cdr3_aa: CASSLAEVAGVGTQYF; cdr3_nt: TGCGCCAGCAGCTTGGCCGAGGTAGCGGGAGTCGGGACCCAGTACTTC
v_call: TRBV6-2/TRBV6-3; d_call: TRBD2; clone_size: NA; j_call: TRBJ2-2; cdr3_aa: CASSYPSGRYTGELFF; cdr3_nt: TGTGCCAGCAGTTACCCGAGCGGGAGATACACCGGGGAGCTGTTTTTT
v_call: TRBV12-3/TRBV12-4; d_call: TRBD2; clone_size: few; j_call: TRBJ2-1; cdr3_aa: CASQLGTSGYNEQFF; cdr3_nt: TGTGCCAGCCAATTAGGGACTAGCGGGTACAATGAGCAGTTCTTC
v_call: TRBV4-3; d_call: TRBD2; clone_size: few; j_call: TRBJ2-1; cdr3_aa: CASSQQASGIYNEQFF; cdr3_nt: TGCGCCAGCAGCCAACAGGCTAGCGGGATCTACAATGAGCAGTTCTTC
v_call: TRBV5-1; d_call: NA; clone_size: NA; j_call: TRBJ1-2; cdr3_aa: CASSSTRGQGYTF; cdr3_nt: TGCGCCAGCAGCTCAACACGGGGACAAGGCTACACCTTC
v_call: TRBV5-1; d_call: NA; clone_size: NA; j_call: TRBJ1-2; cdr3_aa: CASGGVYGYTF; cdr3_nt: TGCGCCAGCGGTGGGGTCTATGGCTACACCTTC
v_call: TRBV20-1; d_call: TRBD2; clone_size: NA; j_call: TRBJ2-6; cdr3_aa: CSAGGLAGGAGANVLTF; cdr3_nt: TGCAGTGCTGGAGGACTAGCGGGAGGGGCTGGGGCCAACGTCCTGACTTTC
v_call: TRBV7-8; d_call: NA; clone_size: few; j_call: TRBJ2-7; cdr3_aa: CASSLKLQDYTIYEQYF; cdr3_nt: TGTGCCAGCAGCTTAAAGTTACAGGACTACACCATCTACGAGCAGTACTTC
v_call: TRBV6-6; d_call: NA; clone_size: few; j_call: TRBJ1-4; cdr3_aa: CASNRQPREKLFF; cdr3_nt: TGTGCCAGCAACCGACAGCCCAGGGAAAAACTGTTTTTT
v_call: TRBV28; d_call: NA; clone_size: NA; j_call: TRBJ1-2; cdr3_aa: CASSGQSSVYTF; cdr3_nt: TGTGCCAGCAGTGGACAGTCCTCGGTCTACACCTTC